What follows are 12 T cell receptor beta chains derived from one specimen sequenced in a study of OX40 agonist ivuxolimab in advanced cancers. Measured with immunoSEQ multiplex PCR; TCRdb has only the in-frame clones, and not every one. The sample consists of 30,000 to 35,000 clones, 70% to 85% of them appearing once. Source: CD4+ or CD8+ T cells sorted from blood, taken in a trial of the OX40 agonist ivuxolimab. The receptors shown here come from an adult with an advanced solid tumor such as melanoma, head and neck, liver or kidney cancer.

This clone was detected once. The chain is built from TRBV10-1 and TRBJ2-7, with D unresolved. Looked up from germline, CDR1 is WNHNN and CDR2 is SYGVQD (reference sequence). The CDR3 is 11 amino acids. The germline V and J ends were trimmed by 3 bases and 6 bases, with 6 bases remaining between them. The CDR3 reads CASSEGSEQYF. The CDR3 DNA follows: TGCGCCAGCAGTGAAGGGTCCGAGCAGTACTTC.

The rearrangement links TRBV27 to TRBJ2-3; 7 bases are a match to TRBD2. The CDR3 contains 17 residues. Trimming cost V 3 bases and J 0 bases; bases outside gene matches: 9. Germline CDR1 is MNHEY and CDR2 is SMNVEV (reference sequence). The CDR3 reads CASSFIGLDPSTDTQYF. CDR3 DNA: TGTGCCAGCAGTTTTATAGGACTAGACCCTAGCACAGATACGCAGTATTTT.

The sample holds a few counts of this clone. A read error may produce the germline difference seen at one junction end. The rearrangement uses TRBV7-2 and TRBJ1-6, with 7 positions matching TRBD1. CDR1 and CDR2 from the germline V gene are SGHTA and FQGNSA. The CDR3 is made up of 14 amino acids. The CDR3 DNA follows: TGTGCCAGCAGCGACCCGGGACAGCTAAATAATTGGGACTTT. Translated: CASSDPGQLNNWDF.

The rearrangement links TRBV4-1 to TRBJ2-3; D not resolved. Trimming cost V 3 bases and J 0 bases, with 7 bases left between them. The germline gives CDR1 MGHRA, CDR2 YSYEKL. This CDR3 comprises 14 residues. The CDR3 loop reads CASSHETSTDTQYF. CDR3 nucleotides: TGCGCCAGCAGCCATGAGACTAGCACAGATACGCAGTATTTT.

This chain uses TRBV23-1 with TRBJ2-1; 7 bases agree with TRBD1. TRBV23-1 qualifies as an ORF whose function is uncertain. V lost 4 bases and J lost 15; bases outside the gene matches: 9. This CDR3 is 12 amino acids long. The CDR3 is CASSRDRAPRFF. For the CDR3, the DNA is TGCGCCAGCAGTCGCGACAGGGCCCCCCGGTTCTTC.

V is TRBV7-9 and J is TRBJ2-7; 10 bases are shared with TRBD1. V shed 5 bases and J 6 bases; nucleotides not matched to a gene: 7. Germline values: CDR1 SEHNR, CDR2 FQNEAQ (reference sequence). This CDR3 is built from 14 residues. Here the CDR3 DNA reads TGTGCCAGCAGCCACACGGGACAGGGGTTCGAGCAGTACTTC. This gives the protein CASSHTGQGFEQYF.

The chain is built from TRBV4-1 and TRBJ1-5; a possible D gene is TRBD1 (5 bases). V was trimmed by 0 bases and J by 2 bases, leaving 11 bases between them. Looked up from germline, CDR1 is MGHRA and CDR2 is YSYEKL. There are 16 residues in the CDR3. CDR3 nucleotide sequence: TGCGCCAGCAGCCAAGATCCGGGACTCCGCAATCAGCCCCAGCATTTT. Protein sequence: CASSQDPGLRNQPQHF.

The chain employs TRBV27 and TRBJ2-7; D tentatively fits TRBD1 or TRBD2 (6 bases each). Germline V gene sequence: CDR1 MNHEY, CDR2 SMNVEV (reference sequence). The CDR3 contains 15 residues. Trimming pared 4 bases from V and 1 base from J, leaving 14 bases between. This CDR3 reads CASSWGPGGSYEQYF. In nucleotides, the CDR3 is TGTGCCAGCAGTTGGGGGCCCGGAGGGTCCTACGAGCAGTACTTC.

The chain recombines TRBV7-8 with TRBJ2-7; TRBD1 agrees at 9 bases. Losses at the gene ends were 4 bases for V and 4 bases for J; bases not matched to a gene: 5. The CDR3 is 14 residues long. CDR1 and CDR2 (germline): SGHVS, FQNEAQ. CDR3 loop: CASSSGDRAYEQYF. The DNA of the CDR3 is TGTGCCAGCAGCTCCGGGGACAGGGCATACGAGCAGTACTTC.

This sequence joins TRBV2 and TRBJ2-3; no clear D. The CDR3 has 16 residues. CDR1 and CDR2 from the germline V gene are SNHLY and FYNNEI. The germline V and J ends were trimmed by 4 bases and 0 bases, with 14 bases remaining between them. The CDR3 sequence: CASSGSVQGSTDTQYF. The CDR3, as DNA: TGTGCCAGCAGTGGGTCGGTACAAGGGAGCACAGATACGCAGTATTTT.

J is TRBJ2-4 and V is TRBV25-1; 7 bases align to TRBD2. V gave up 3 bases and J gave up 0 bases; unmatched junction bases: 2. CDR1 MGHDK and CDR2 SYGVNS come from the germline V gene. The length of the CDR3 is 15 residues. CDR3 loop: CASSEGGEAKNIQYF. In DNA, the CDR3 is TGTGCCAGCAGTGAGGGGGGGGAAGCCAAAAACATTCAGTACTTC. The full variable domain, with the rest looked up from reference TRBV25-1 and TRBJ2-4, is EADIYQTPRYLVIGTGKKITLECSQTMGHDKMYWYQQDPGMELHLIHYSYGVNSTEKGDLSSESTVSRIRTEHFPLTLESARPSHTSQYLCASSEGGEAKNIQYFGAGTRLSVL.

This clone was counted between two and nine times. One end of the junction does not line up with germline, which may come from a read error. V gene TRBV9 combines with J gene TRBJ1-2; no firm D call. Germline values: CDR1 SGDLS, CDR2 YYNGEE. This CDR3 is 14 amino acids long. The CDR3 spells CASTVSQVNYDYTF. The CDR3 DNA sequence: TGTGCCAGCACCGTTAGCCAGGTTAATTATGACTACACCTTC.